The T cell receptor (beta chain) described here comes from a study of shared clonotypes between healthy human individuals. Profiled with immunoSEQ multiplex PCR; TCRdb holds only in-frame clones, not every one. The sample lists around 2,000,000 clones, around 95% seen once, with 0.1% to 0.15% in the top ten. V shed 6 bases and J 4 bases; nucleotides not matched to a gene: 7. The length of the CDR3 is 15 residues. Germline CDR1 MGHDK, CDR2 SYGVNS. The rearrangement links TRBV25-1 to TRBJ2-3, with TRBD1 matching 10 bases. This clonotype originated in a man between 18 and 29 years old in good health. The specimen sequenced was naive CD4+ T cells sorted from blood. Indicated subset: CD45RA+ positively selected. The CDR3 nucleotides are TGTGCCAGCAGCTCGGGACAGGGGTACGCAGATACGCAGTATTTT. As protein: CASSSGQGYADTQYF.